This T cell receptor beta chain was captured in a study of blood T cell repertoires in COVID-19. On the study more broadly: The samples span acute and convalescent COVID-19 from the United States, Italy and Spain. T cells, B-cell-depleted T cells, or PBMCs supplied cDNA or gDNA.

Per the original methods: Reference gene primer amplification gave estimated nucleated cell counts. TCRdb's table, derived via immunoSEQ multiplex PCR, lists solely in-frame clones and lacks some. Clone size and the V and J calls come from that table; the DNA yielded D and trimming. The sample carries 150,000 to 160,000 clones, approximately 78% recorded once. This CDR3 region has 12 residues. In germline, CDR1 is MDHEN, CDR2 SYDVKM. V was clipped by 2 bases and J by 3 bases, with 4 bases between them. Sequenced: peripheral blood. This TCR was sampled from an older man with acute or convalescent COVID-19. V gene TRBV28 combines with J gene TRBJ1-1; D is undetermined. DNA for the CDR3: TGTGCCAGCAGTTTAGAGTACACTGAAGCTTTCTTT. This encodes CASSLEYTEAFF.